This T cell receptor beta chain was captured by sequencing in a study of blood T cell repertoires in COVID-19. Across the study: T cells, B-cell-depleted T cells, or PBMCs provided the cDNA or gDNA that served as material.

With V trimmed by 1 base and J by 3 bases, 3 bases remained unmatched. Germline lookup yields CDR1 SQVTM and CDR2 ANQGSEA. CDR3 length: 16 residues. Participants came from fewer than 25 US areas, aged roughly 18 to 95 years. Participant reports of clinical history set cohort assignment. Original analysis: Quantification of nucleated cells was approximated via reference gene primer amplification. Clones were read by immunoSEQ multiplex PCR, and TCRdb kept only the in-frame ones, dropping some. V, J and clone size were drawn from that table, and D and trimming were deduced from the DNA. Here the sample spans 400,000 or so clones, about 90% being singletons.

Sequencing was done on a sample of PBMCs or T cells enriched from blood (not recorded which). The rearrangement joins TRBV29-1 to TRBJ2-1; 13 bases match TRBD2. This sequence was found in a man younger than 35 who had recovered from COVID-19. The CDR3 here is CSVEVGTSGNYNEQFF. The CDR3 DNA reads TGCAGCGTTGAAGTAGGGACTAGCGGGAACTACAATGAGCAGTTCTTC.